This TCR beta chain emerged from a study of cytomegalovirus exposure and HLA in healthy donors. Whole-study context: Counted in an early data release were about 86 million unique TCRs from HLA-typed donors.

Overall study findings and caveats: CMV serostatus was the sole immune exposure data available.

As concerns this clone: Its antigen is not known.

The study ran its PCR with 60 Vbeta and 13 Jbeta primers. Profiling relied on immunoSEQ multiplex PCR, and the TCRdb table lists in-frame clones only, not all of them. The sample includes 310,000 or so clones, approximately 90% of them seen just once. This clonotype was sampled from a woman younger than 35 in good health and CMV-seronegative. The source material was PBMCs.

The CDR3 here is CASSMPGTGSSYNEQFF. CDR3 bases: TGTGCCAGTAGTATGCCCGGGACAGGAAGCTCCTACAATGAGCAGTTCTTC. The J gene is TRBJ2-1, the V gene TRBV19; 8 positions agree with TRBD1. The V gene end was trimmed by 3 bases and the J gene end by 0 bases; junction bases not matched to a gene: 7. Germline CDR1 reads LNHDA; CDR2 reads SQIVND (reference sequence). CDR3 length: 17 amino acids.